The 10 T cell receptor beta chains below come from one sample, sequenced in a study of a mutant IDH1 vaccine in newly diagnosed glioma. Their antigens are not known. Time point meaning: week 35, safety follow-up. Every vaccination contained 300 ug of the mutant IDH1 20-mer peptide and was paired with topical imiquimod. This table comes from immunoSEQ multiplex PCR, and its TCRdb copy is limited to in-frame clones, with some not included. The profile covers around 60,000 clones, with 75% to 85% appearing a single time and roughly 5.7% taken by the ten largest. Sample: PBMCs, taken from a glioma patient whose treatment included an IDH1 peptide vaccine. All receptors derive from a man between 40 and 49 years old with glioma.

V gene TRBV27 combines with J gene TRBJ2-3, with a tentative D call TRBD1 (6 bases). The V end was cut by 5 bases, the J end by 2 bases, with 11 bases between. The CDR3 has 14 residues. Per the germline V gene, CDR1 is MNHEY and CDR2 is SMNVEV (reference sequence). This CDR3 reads CASSPRQATDTQYF. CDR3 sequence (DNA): TGTGCCAGCAGTCCCCGACAGGCCACAGATACGCAGTATTTT.

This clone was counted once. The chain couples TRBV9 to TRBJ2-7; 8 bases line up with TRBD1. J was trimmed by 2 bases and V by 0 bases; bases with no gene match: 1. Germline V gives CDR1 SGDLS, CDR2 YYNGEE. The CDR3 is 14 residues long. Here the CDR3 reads CASSVGQGTYEQYF. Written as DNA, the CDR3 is TGTGCCAGCAGCGTAGGACAGGGGACCTACGAGCAGTACTTC.

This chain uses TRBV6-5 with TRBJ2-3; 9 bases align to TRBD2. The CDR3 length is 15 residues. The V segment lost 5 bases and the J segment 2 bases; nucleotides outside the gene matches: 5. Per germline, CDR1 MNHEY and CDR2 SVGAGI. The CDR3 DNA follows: TGTGCCAGCAGTCCATGGACTAGCGCCACAGATACGCAGTATTTT. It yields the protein CASSPWTSATDTQYF.

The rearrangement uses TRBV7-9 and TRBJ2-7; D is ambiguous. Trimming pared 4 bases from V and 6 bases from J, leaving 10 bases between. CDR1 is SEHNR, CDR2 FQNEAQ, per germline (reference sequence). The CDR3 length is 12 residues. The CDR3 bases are TGTGCCAGCAGCTCCCTCCTCGGCGAGCAGTACTTC. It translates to CASSSLLGEQYF.

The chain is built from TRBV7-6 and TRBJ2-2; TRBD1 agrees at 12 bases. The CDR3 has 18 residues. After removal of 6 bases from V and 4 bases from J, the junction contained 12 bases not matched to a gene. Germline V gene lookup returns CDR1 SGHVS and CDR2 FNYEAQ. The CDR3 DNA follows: TGTGCCAGCAGTACAATTAAGGGACAGGGGGCGAGCACCGGGGAGCTGTTTTTT. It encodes CASSTIKGQGASTGELFF.

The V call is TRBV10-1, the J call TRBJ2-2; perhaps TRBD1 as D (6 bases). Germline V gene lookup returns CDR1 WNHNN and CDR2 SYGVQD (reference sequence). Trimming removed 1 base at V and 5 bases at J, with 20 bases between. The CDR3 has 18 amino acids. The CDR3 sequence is CASSELWGQPKGTGELFF. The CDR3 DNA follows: TGCGCCAGCAGTGAGTTATGGGGGCAGCCAAAGGGGACCGGGGAGCTGTTTTTT.

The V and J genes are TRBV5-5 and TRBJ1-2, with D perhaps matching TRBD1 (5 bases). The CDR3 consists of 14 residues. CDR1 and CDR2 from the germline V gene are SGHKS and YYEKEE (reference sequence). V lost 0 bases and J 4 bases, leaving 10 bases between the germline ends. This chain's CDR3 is CASSLAGLAYGYTF. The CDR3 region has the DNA TGTGCCAGCAGCTTGGCAGGGCTGGCCTATGGCTACACCTTC.

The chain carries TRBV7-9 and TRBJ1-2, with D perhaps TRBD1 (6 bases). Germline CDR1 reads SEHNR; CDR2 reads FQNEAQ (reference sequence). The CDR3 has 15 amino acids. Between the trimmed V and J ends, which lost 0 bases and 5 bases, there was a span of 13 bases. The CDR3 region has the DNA TGTGCCAGCAGCTTAGCGCAGTGGGGGGCTTATGGCTACACCTTC. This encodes CASSLAQWGAYGYTF.

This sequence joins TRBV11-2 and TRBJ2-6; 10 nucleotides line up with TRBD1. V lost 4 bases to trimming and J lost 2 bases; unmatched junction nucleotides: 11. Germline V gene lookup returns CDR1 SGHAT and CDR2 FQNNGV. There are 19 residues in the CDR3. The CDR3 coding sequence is TGTGCCAGCAGCTCAGCCTTGACAGGGGGCGTAGCTGGGGCCAACGTCCTGACTTTC. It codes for CASSSALTGGVAGANVLTF. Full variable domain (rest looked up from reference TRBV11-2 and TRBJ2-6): EAGVAQSPRYKIIEKRQSVAFWCNPISGHATLYWYQQILGQGPKLLIQFQNNGVVDDSQLPKDRFSAERLKGVDSTLKIQPAKLEDSAVYLCASSSALTGGVAGANVLTFGAGSRLTVL.

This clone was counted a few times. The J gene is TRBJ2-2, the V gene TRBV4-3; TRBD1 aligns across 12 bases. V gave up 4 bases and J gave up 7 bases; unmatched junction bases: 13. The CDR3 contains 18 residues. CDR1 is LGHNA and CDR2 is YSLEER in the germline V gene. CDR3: CASSRGDGTGGRSGELFF. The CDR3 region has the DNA TGCGCCAGCAGCCGAGGGGATGGGACAGGGGGCAGGAGCGGGGAGCTGTTTTTT.